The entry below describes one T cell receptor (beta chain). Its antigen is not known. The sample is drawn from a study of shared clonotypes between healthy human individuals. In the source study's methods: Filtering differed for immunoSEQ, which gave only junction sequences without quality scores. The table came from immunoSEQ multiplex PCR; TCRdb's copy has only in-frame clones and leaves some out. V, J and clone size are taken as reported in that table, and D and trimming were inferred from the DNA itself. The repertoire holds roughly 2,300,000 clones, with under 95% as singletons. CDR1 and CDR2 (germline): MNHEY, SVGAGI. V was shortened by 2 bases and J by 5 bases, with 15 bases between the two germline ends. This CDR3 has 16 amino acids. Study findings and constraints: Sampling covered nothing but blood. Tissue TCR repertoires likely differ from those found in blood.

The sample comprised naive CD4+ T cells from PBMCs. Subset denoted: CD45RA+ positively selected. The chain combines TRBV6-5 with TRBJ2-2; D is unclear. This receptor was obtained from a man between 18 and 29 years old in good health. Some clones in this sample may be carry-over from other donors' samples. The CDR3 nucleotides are TGTGCCAGCAGTTACGGCCAGACCGGTAGGACCGGGGAGCTGTTTTTT. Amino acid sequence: CASSYGQTGRTGELFF.